Listed here are 20 T cell receptor beta chains from one sample, sequenced in a study of identical twins. MiXCR was run by TCRdb on the 5' RACE reads, yielding one entry per CDR3 protein. The sample comprises 400,000 to 550,000 distinct CDR3 sequences, 22% of which are singletons, and about 0.91% rests with the top ten. The same data also contributed to another study, on T cells expressing NK-cell markers.

What was sequenced was CD4+ T cells sorted from blood. Receptors originate from a woman younger than 30 in good health.

The V gene is TRBV6-2 or TRBV6-3, the J gene TRBJ2-1; 12 nucleotides align to TRBD2. J was trimmed by 0 bases and V by 2 bases; bases with no gene match: 11. Germline CDR1 reads MNHEY; CDR2 reads SVGEGT. The CDR3 runs 20 residues. As DNA, the CDR3 is TGTGCCAGCAGTTACCCCCTAGGACTAGCGGGAACCAGCTCCTACAATGAGCAGTTCTTC. Residues: CASSYPLGLAGTSSYNEQFF.

This clonotype occurred a few times. The chain is built from TRBV7-2 and TRBJ1-1; D gene ambiguous. Trimming stripped 5 bases from V and 3 bases from J, with 13 bases between. CDR3 length equals 14 residues. The germline CDR1 and CDR2 sequences are SGHTA and FQGNSA. The CDR3 region has the DNA TGTGCCAGCAGCCGATACGCGGACTACACTGAAGCTTTCTTT. This codes for CASSRYADYTEAFF.

The chain couples TRBV10-1 to TRBJ2-3; perhaps TRBD2 as D (6 bases). The CDR3 consists of 14 residues. The V end was cut by 2 bases, the J end by 6 bases, with 12 bases between. Germline V gives CDR1 WNHNN, CDR2 SYGVQD (reference sequence). The CDR3 DNA reads as TGCGCCAGCAGTGAGAATGGAGGGCGGGATACGCAGTATTTT. Its translation is CASSENGGRDTQYF.

In this sample, this clonotype turned up a few times. V gene TRBV7-9 combines with J gene TRBJ1-2, with D unresolved. V lost 1 base, J lost 4 bases, and 10 bases lay in between. Germline CDR1 is SEHNR and CDR2 is FQNEAQ (reference sequence). This CDR3 has 14 amino acids. The CDR3 spells CASSLVVPGYGYTF. Written as DNA, the CDR3 is TGTGCCAGCAGCTTAGTTGTGCCCGGCTATGGCTACACCTTC.

This clonotype was recorded a few times. V and J are TRBV7-9 and TRBJ2-6; unclear D gene. The CDR3 consists of 14 residues. CDR1 is SEHNR, CDR2 FQNEAQ, per germline (reference sequence). Trimming removed 8 bases at V and 0 bases at J, with 8 bases between. In nucleotides, the CDR3 is TGTGCCAGCGAGCAGGACTCTGGGGCCAACGTCCTGACTTTC. Translating it yields CASEQDSGANVLTF.

This clonotype came up a few times. V is TRBV12-3 or TRBV12-4 and J is TRBJ2-1; D uncertain. The CDR3 has 14 amino acids. V lost 5 bases and J 4 bases, leaving 12 bases between the germline ends. CDR3 protein: CASSPPRLYNEQFF. The CDR3 coding sequence is TGTGCCAGCAGTCCTCCTCGACTGTACAATGAGCAGTTCTTC.

This clonotype has just a few counts. This chain connects TRBV5-8 to TRBJ2-3; maybe TRBD1 (5 bases). The CDR3 runs to 13 residues. Germline assignment: CDR1 SGHTS and CDR2 YDEGEE. The V and J ends lost 1 base and 10 bases respectively, with 13 bases between them. Here the CDR3 reads CASSLTGRLAQYF. CDR3 DNA: TGTGCCAGCAGCTTGACAGGACGGTTAGCGCAGTATTTT.

The chain couples TRBV5-1 to TRBJ1-1; TRBD1 might be the D (6 bases). CDR3 length equals 14 residues. The V end lost 2 bases, the J end lost 4 bases, and 12 bases lay between the germline ends. Germline CDR1 SGHRS, CDR2 YFSETQ. CDR3 sequence reads: CASSFSGEGTEAFF. CDR3 DNA: TGCGCCAGCAGCTTTTCAGGGGAAGGCACTGAAGCTTTCTTT.

The chain combines TRBV7-9 with TRBJ2-1; 7 nucleotides agree with TRBD2. The CDR3 loop spans 16 amino acids. J gave up 4 bases and V 1 base, and 7 bases lay outside the gene matches. Germline CDR1 reads SEHNR; CDR2 reads FQNEAQ (reference sequence). Written as DNA, the CDR3 is TGTGCCAGCAGCTTAGGAGCGGGGCTCATGTACAATGAGCAGTTCTTC. Translation gives CASSLGAGLMYNEQFF.

This clonotype came up many times. The chain has TRBV10-3 and TRBJ2-1; TRBD2 matches at 9 bases. Per germline, CDR1 ENHRY and CDR2 SYGVKD. There are 16 residues in the CDR3. V dropped 6 bases and J dropped 8; count of bases not matched to a gene: 14. Here the CDR3 DNA reads TGTGCCATCAGCGCCTTTGTAGCGGGAGTTGGTGATGAGCAGTTCTTC. This gives the protein CAISAFVAGVGDEQFF.

The chain recombines TRBV20-1 with TRBJ2-3; TRBD2 matches at 8 bases. Germline CDR1 DFQATT, CDR2 SNEGSKA (reference sequence). J gave up 2 bases and V 4 bases, and 5 bases lay outside the gene matches. The CDR3 length is 14 residues. CDR3 region: CSAKAGGTTDTQYF. DNA of the CDR3: TGCAGTGCTAAGGCGGGGGGAACCACAGATACGCAGTATTTT.

Only a few counts were recorded for this clonotype. The V gene is TRBV20-1, the J gene TRBJ2-1; 11 nucleotides agree with TRBD2. This CDR3 has 13 amino acids. Germline V gene lookup returns CDR1 DFQATT and CDR2 SNEGSKA (reference sequence). Losses at the gene ends were 6 bases for V and 6 bases for J; bases not matched to a gene: 4. CDR3 nucleotides: TGCAGTGCGCTAGCGGGAGGCATCAATGAGCAGTTCTTC. Its translation is CSALAGGINEQFF.

This chain connects TRBV9 to TRBJ2-3; unclear D gene. V was pared by 0 bases and J by 2 bases, with 7 bases between. Looked up from germline, CDR1 is SGDLS and CDR2 is YYNGEE. The CDR3 is 14 amino acids. The CDR3 protein is CASSVGGFTDTQYF. CDR3 DNA sequence: TGTGCCAGCAGCGTAGGCGGCTTCACAGATACGCAGTATTTT.

The V call is TRBV2, the J call TRBJ2-1; D may be TRBD2 (6 bases). Germline V CDR1 and CDR2: SNHLY, FYNNEI. With 9 bases removed from V and 9 bases from J, the gap between germline ends came to 12 bases. CDR3 length equals 11 residues. CDR3 sequence (DNA): TGTGCCAGTGGACGGGAGAGTGAGCAGTTCTTC. Encoded protein: CASGRESEQFF.

The rearrangement joins TRBV15 to TRBJ2-5, with D possibly being TRBD1 (6 bases). The CDR3 loop spans 15 amino acids. CDR1 and CDR2 from the germline V gene are LNHNV and YYDKDF (reference sequence). The V and J ends lost 5 bases and 2 bases respectively, with 15 bases between them. The CDR3 loop reads CATSRNRVRQETQYF. CDR3 DNA sequence: TGTGCCACCAGCCGGAACAGGGTTCGGCAAGAGACCCAGTACTTC.

This clonotype has at least ten counts. J is TRBJ2-5 and V is TRBV12-3 or TRBV12-4; a possible D gene is TRBD2 (6 bases). The CDR3 loop spans 13 amino acids. The V end was cut by 3 bases, the J end by 4 bases, with 9 bases between. This chain's CDR3 is CASSLTRRETQYF. The CDR3 nucleotides read TGTGCCAGCAGTTTGACTAGAAGAGAGACCCAGTACTTC.

This clonotype showed up many times. The chain is built from TRBV6-6 and TRBJ2-5, with D unclear. The ends were cut back, 0 bases at V and 4 bases at J, with 3 bases in the middle. This CDR3 spans 12 amino acids. CDR1 is MNHNY, CDR2 SVGAGI, per germline (reference sequence). In DNA, the CDR3 is TGTGCCAGCAGTTACTCGAGAGAGACCCAGTACTTC. This gives the protein CASSYSRETQYF.

This rearrangement joins TRBV5-1 to TRBJ1-1, with 8 bases identical to TRBD1. CDR3 length equals 16 residues. V gave up 5 bases and J gave up 5 bases; unmatched junction bases: 14. Germline CDR1 is SGHRS and CDR2 is YFSETQ. As DNA, the CDR3 is TGCGCCAGCAGGCTTATACCGGGACAGGATTTGACTGAAGCTTTCTTT. As protein: CASRLIPGQDLTEAFF.

The V and J genes are TRBV6-2 or TRBV6-3 and TRBJ2-4; TRBD2 might be the D (5 bases). Trimming removed 6 bases at V and 0 bases at J, with 12 bases between. Germline CDR1 and CDR2: MNHEY and SVGEGT. This CDR3 contains 15 residues. The CDR3 reads CASRTPRGAKNIQYF. In DNA, the CDR3 is TGTGCCAGCAGAACGCCACGGGGAGCCAAAAACATTCAGTACTTC.

The J gene is TRBJ1-1, the V gene TRBV7-9, with 10 bases fitting TRBD1. V was clipped by 5 bases and J by 1 base; unmatched bases: 4. The CDR3 spans 15 residues. Germline CDR1 and CDR2: SEHNR and FQNEAQ (reference sequence). DNA of the CDR3: TGTGCCAGCAGCGGGACAGGGGCCCGGAACACTGAAGCTTTCTTT. Encoded protein: CASSGTGARNTEAFF.